This TCR beta chain was sequenced for a study of regulatory T cells in long-lasting Graves disease. Study-wide background: The criterion for persistent Graves' disease was over 5 years of antithyroid drugs with positive TSH receptor antibodies. Study results and limitations: Exclusively peripheral blood, rather than thyroid tissue, was studied. Persistent Graves' patients showed a TCR diversity that was lower than that of newly diagnosed ones. Accuracy might have suffered from few samples.

The CDR3 loop spans 11 amino acids. V shed 8 bases and J shed 5 bases, with 9 bases lying between them. In germline, CDR1 is MGHDK, CDR2 SYGVNS. The time point: persistent/refractory GD, antithyroid drugs over 5 years with positive TRAb. PBMC-derived RNA was used for the TCR library. Notes on this clonotype: What it binds is not known.

The authors built TCR beta libraries using iRepertoire HTBI primers and Arm-PCR of CDR3 regions. TCRdb independently ran MiXCR on the multiplex PCR reads; one entry per CDR3 protein. The sample contains over 300,000 distinct CDR3 sequences, about 19% of which appear only once. The TCR originated in a female donor with Graves disease. The sample in question was peripheral blood mononuclear cells (PBMCs), obtained when the disease was refractory, from a patient treated with antithyroid drugs. The chain combines TRBV25-1 with TRBJ1-1, with D possibly matching TRBD1 (5 bases). This CDR3 is CASQGLTEAFF. The CDR3 nucleotides are TGTGCCAGCCAGGGACTGACTGAAGCTTTCTTT.